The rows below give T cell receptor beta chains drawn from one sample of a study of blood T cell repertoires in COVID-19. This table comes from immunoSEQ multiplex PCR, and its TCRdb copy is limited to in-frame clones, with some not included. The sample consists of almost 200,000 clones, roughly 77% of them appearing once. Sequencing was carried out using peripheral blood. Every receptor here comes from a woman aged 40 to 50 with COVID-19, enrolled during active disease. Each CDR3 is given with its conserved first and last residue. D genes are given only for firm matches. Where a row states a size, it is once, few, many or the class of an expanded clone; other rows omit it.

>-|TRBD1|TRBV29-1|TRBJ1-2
TGCAGCGCCCAGGGGGCGCTGGGCTACACCTTC
CSAQGALGYTF
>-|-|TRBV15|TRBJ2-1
TGTGCCACCAGCAGAGAAGGGGTCAATGAGCAGTTCTTC
CATSREGVNEQFF
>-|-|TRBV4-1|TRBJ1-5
TGCGCCAGCAGCCAAGAATCAGGGAATCAGCCCCAGCATTTT
CASSQESGNQPQHF
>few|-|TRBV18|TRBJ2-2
TGTGCCAGCTCACCCAAATCTGAGACGAGACAGTTCCCTACGAACACCGGGGAGCTGTTTTTT
CASSPKSETRQFPTNTGELFF
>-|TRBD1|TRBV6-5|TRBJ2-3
TGTGCCAGCAGTTGGACAGGGGCACGCACAGATACGCAGTATTTT
CASSWTGARTDTQYF
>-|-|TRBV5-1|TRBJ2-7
TGCGCCAGCAGCTTGGGCCAGGGCCAGGTAGGTCGGGAGCAGTACTTC
CASSLGQGQVGREQYF
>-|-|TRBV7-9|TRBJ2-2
TGTGCCAGCAGCCTTTTCACCGGGGAGCTGTTTTTT
CASSLFTGELFF
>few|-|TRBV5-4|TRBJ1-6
TGTGCCAGCAGCCCCGGGAAAACAGGGTATGGATCACCCCTCCACTTT
CASSPGKTGYGSPLHF
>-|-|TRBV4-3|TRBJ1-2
TGCGCCAGCAGCCAAGATAGGCGACAGCCGTACACCTTC
CASSQDRRQPYTF
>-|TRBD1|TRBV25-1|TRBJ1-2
TGTGCCAGCAGAGCGGGACAGGGGTCTTACCATGGCTACACCTTC
CASRAGQGSYHGYTF
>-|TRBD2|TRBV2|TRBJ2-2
TGTGCCAGCAGTGGGTGGGAGCGGGAGACCGGGGAGCTGTTTTTT
CASSGWERETGELFF
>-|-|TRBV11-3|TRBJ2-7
TGTGCCAGCAGTTCTGAGGGAGGCGAGCAGTACTTC
CASSSEGGEQYF
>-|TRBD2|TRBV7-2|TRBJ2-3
TGTGCCAGCAGCTTGACTAGCGGGGGGGCAGATACGCAGTATTTT
CASSLTSGGADTQYF
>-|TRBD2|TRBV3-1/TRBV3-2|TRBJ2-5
TGTGCCTCTCGGGGAGGGGCAGGGCGAGAGACCCAGTACTTC
CASRGGAGRETQYF
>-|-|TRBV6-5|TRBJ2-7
TGTGCCAGCAGTACCAGACAGGCGCTCGAGCAGTACTTC
CASSTRQALEQYF
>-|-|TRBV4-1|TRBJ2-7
TGCGCCAGCAGCCAAGATCTGAGCGGCAGCTTCTACGAGCAGTACTTC
CASSQDLSGSFYEQYF
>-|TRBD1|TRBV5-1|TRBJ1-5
TGCGCCAGCAGCCCGGGGACAGGAAATCAGCCCCAGCATTTT
CASSPGTGNQPQHF
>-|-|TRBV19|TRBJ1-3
TGTGCCAGCACCCAGGGGTATGGAAACACCATATATTTT
CASTQGYGNTIYF
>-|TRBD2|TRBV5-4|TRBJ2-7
TGTGCCAGCAGCACCGGGACTAGCGGGAGCCGCACCCTAGGCGAGCAGTACTTC
CASSTGTSGSRTLGEQYF
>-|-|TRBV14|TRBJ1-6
TGTGCCAGCAGCCACTTGGGAGGTAATTCACCCCTCCACTTT
CASSHLGGNSPLHF
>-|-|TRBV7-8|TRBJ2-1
TGTGCCAGCAGATCCAGGTCTTACAATGAGCAGTTCTTC
CASRSRSYNEQFF
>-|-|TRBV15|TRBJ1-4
TGTGCCACCAGCAGAGATCCAACAGCCTCAACTAATGAAAAACTGTTTTTT
CATSRDPTASTNEKLFF
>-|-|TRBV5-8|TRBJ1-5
TGTGCCAGCAGCTTGGGTCAGATTAATCAGCCCCAGCATTTT
CASSLGQINQPQHF
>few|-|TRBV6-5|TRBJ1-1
TGTGCCAGCACCAACCCGGGGGGATTTGAAGCTTTCTTT
CASTNPGGFEAFF
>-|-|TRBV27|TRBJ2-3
TGTGCCAGCAGTTTACAGACTACAGGGGATACGCAGTATTTT
CASSLQTTGDTQYF
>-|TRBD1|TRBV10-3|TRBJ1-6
TGTGCCATCAGGGGGACAGGGGATAATTCACCCCTCCACTTT
CAIRGTGDNSPLHF
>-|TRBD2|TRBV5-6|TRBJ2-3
TGTGCCAGCAGCTTCAGCGGGAGGGCATGGAAAACGCAGTATTTT
CASSFSGRAWKTQYF
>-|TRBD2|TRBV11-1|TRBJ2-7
TGTGCCAGCAGAACTAGCGGATCCTCCTACGAGCAGTACTTC
CASRTSGSSYEQYF
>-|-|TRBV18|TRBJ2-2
TGTGCCAGCTCACCCTACACTAGAAACACCGGGGAGCTGTTTTTT
CASSPYTRNTGELFF
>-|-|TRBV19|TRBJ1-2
TGTGCCAGTAGTCAGGGTTATGGCTACACCTTC
CASSQGYGYTF
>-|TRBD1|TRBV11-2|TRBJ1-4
TGTGCCAGCAGGCTAGAGGGGGCCCTGGGAAAACTGTTTTTT
CASRLEGALGKLFF
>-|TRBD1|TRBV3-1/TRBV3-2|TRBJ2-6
TGTGCCAGCAGCCGGGACAGGGATGCCAACGTCCTGACTTTC
CASSRDRDANVLTF
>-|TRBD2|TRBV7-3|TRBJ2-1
TGTGCCAGCAGTCGGGACTACTCCTACAATGAGCAGTTCTTC
CASSRDYSYNEQFF
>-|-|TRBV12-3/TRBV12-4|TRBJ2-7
TGTGCCAGCAGTTTCCAGTACGAACAGTACTTC
CASSFQYEQYF
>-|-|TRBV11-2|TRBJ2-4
TGTGCCAGCAGTCTAACTGGAGACATTCAGTACTTC
CASSLTGDIQYF
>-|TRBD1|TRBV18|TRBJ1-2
TGTGCCAGCTCAGCGGGAGGACAGGGGAACTATGGCTACACCTTC
CASSAGGQGNYGYTF
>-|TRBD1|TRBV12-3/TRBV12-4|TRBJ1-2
TGTGCCAGCAGTTTAGGGGGACAGGGTGAGGTATTC
CASSLGGQGEVF